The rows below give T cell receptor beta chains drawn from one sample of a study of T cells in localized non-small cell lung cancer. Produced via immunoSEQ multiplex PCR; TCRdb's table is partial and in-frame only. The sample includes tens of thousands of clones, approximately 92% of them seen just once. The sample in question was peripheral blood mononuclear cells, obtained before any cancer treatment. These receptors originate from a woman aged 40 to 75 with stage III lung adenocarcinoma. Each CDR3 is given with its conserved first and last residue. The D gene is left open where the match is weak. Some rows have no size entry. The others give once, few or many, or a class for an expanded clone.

DNA: TGTGCCAGCTCACCTCAACACCAAGAGACCCAGTACTTC; CDR3: CASSPQHQETQYF; size: once; D: -; V: TRBV18; J: TRBJ2-5
DNA: TGTGCCAGCCGTACTAACCGAGAAGGGGCTAATGAAAAACTGTTTTTT; CDR3: CASRTNREGANEKLFF; size: once; D: -; V: TRBV27; J: TRBJ1-4
DNA: TGTGCCAGCAGCTCCCTAGCGGGAAGGGCCTACAATGAGCAGTTCTTC; CDR3: CASSSLAGRAYNEQFF; size: -; D: TRBD2; V: TRBV11-2; J: TRBJ2-1
DNA: TGCGCCAGCAGCTTGGAAGCTCAGCAACTGACTGGAAACACCATATATTTT; CDR3: CASSLEAQQLTGNTIYF; size: -; D: -; V: TRBV5-1; J: TRBJ1-3
DNA: TGTGCCAGCAGTGAGAGGTGGACTAATGAAAAACTGTTTTTT; CDR3: CASSERWTNEKLFF; size: -; D: -; V: TRBV25-1; J: TRBJ1-4
DNA: TGCAGCGTTAGCGGGACATGGAACACCGGGGAGCTGTTTTTT; CDR3: CSVSGTWNTGELFF; size: -; D: -; V: TRBV29-1; J: TRBJ2-2
DNA: TGTGCCAGCAGTGATGGACCCGAGGAAAGTGAGCAGTTCTTC; CDR3: CASSDGPEESEQFF; size: -; D: -; V: TRBV6-4; J: TRBJ2-1
DNA: TGTGCCAGCAGTCCCGGGGAGACCCAGTACTTC; CDR3: CASSPGETQYF; size: -; D: -; V: TRBV6-1; J: TRBJ2-5
DNA: TGCAGCGTTGGGGGACAGGGGGCGTACGAGCAGTACTTC; CDR3: CSVGGQGAYEQYF; size: -; D: TRBD1; V: TRBV29-1; J: TRBJ2-7
DNA: TGTGCTAGCAGCTGGACCCCTACAGGGGAGCTGTTTTTT; CDR3: CASSWTPTGELFF; size: -; D: -; V: TRBV7-7; J: TRBJ2-2
DNA: TGCGCCAGCAGCGCGGGACAGGGGGGACTGAACACTGAAGCTTTCTTT; CDR3: CASSAGQGGLNTEAFF; size: -; D: TRBD1; V: TRBV5-1; J: TRBJ1-1
DNA: TGTGCCAGCAGTTTATCGACCGGGTACACTGAAGCTTTCTTT; CDR3: CASSLSTGYTEAFF; size: -; D: -; V: TRBV27; J: TRBJ1-1
DNA: TGTGCCAGTAGTATGGTCTTCAGCTCCTACAATGAGCAGTTCTTC; CDR3: CASSMVFSSYNEQFF; size: -; D: -; V: TRBV19; J: TRBJ2-1
DNA: TGTGCCAGCAGCGTCGGCCCGGGAGGGACAGATACGCAGTATTTT; CDR3: CASSVGPGGTDTQYF; size: -; D: TRBD2; V: TRBV9; J: TRBJ2-3
DNA: TGTGCCAGCTCACTGGGACAGGGACTAGATTCCCAGTACTTC; CDR3: CASSLGQGLDSQYF; size: -; D: -; V: TRBV18; J: TRBJ2-5
DNA: TGTGCCAGCAGCGCGAGGGACCCGGCGGGGGAGCAGTACTTC; CDR3: CASSARDPAGEQYF; size: -; D: -; V: TRBV11-2; J: TRBJ2-7
DNA: TGTGCCAGCAGCCCACCCCGAGGGACGAACACTGAAGCTTTCTTT; CDR3: CASSPPRGTNTEAFF; size: -; D: -; V: TRBV7-6; J: TRBJ1-1
DNA: TGCGCCAGCAGCCAAGAGTGGAAACTAGCGGGCGATACGCAGTATTTT; CDR3: CASSQEWKLAGDTQYF; size: -; D: TRBD2; V: TRBV4-1; J: TRBJ2-3
DNA: TGTGCCTGGACCAGAGCTCAGGCCGGGGAGCTGTTTTTT; CDR3: CAWTRAQAGELFF; size: -; D: -; V: TRBV30; J: TRBJ2-2
DNA: TGCGCCAGCAGCAGGGGACAGAACACCGGGGAGCTGTTTTTT; CDR3: CASSRGQNTGELFF; size: -; D: -; V: TRBV5-1; J: TRBJ2-2
DNA: TGTGCCAGTAGTATTGACACTCCTGCTTACAATGAGCAGTTCTTC; CDR3: CASSIDTPAYNEQFF; size: -; D: -; V: TRBV19; J: TRBJ2-1
DNA: TGTGCCAGCTCACAGACTAGCGGGGGCACAGATACGCAGTATTTT; CDR3: CASSQTSGGTDTQYF; size: -; D: TRBD2; V: TRBV18; J: TRBJ2-3
DNA: TGCAGCGTTGAAGATCAGCGGGGGAAGAATGGCTACACCTTC; CDR3: CSVEDQRGKNGYTF; size: -; D: -; V: TRBV29-1; J: TRBJ1-2
DNA: TGTGCCAGCAGCTCGGAAGGCACTGAAGCTTTCTTT; CDR3: CASSSEGTEAFF; size: -; D: -; V: TRBV5-4; J: TRBJ1-1
DNA: TGTGCCAGCAGTCAGATCAATTCCTATGGCTACACCTTC; CDR3: CASSQINSYGYTF; size: -; D: -; V: TRBV6-1; J: TRBJ1-2
DNA: TGTGCCAGTAGTATAGGGCACCGCTACACCTTC; CDR3: CASSIGHRYTF; size: -; D: -; V: TRBV19; J: TRBJ1-2
DNA: TGTGCCAGCAGCTTAGGAAACAGTAATCAGCCCCAGCATTTT; CDR3: CASSLGNSNQPQHF; size: -; D: -; V: TRBV7-2; J: TRBJ1-5
DNA: TGTGCCAGCAGGGGGGCGGGCGCGAACACCGGGGAGCTGTTTTTT; CDR3: CASRGAGANTGELFF; size: -; D: -; V: TRBV19; J: TRBJ2-2
DNA: TGTGCCAATGCCTTCCGGGACATTAATTCACCCCTCCACTTT; CDR3: CANAFRDINSPLHF; size: -; D: -; V: TRBV2; J: TRBJ1-6
DNA: TGTGCCAGCTCACCCGTTCGCTCCACAGATACGCAGTATTTT; CDR3: CASSPVRSTDTQYF; size: -; D: -; V: TRBV18; J: TRBJ2-3
DNA: TGTGCCAGCAGTTTTTGGACGAACGAAGAGACCCAGTACTTC; CDR3: CASSFWTNEETQYF; size: -; D: -; V: TRBV28; J: TRBJ2-5
DNA: TGTGCCAGCAGTTTCTATCGTACGGGACTAGCGGTCTACAATGAGCAGTTCTTC; CDR3: CASSFYRTGLAVYNEQFF; size: -; D: TRBD2; V: TRBV28; J: TRBJ2-1